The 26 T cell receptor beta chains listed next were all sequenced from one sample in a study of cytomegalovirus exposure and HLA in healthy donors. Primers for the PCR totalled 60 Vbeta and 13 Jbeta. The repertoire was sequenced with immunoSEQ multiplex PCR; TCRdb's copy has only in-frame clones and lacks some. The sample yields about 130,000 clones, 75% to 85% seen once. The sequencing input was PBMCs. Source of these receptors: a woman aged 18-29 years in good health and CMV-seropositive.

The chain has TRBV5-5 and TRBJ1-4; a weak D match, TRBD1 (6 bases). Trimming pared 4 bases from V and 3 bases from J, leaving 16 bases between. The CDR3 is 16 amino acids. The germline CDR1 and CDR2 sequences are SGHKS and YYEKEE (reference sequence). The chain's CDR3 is CASSAPTGPSNEKLFF. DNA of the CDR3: TGTGCCAGCAGCGCACCGACAGGTCCCTCTAATGAAAAACTGTTTTTT.

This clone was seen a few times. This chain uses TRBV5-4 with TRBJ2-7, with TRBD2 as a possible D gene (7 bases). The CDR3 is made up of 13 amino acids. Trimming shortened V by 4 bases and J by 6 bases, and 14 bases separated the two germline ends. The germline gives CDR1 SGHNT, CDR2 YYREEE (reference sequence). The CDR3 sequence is CASSPLGGPEQYF. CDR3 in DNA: TGTGCCAGCAGCCCCTTGGGGGGGCCCGAGCAGTACTTC.

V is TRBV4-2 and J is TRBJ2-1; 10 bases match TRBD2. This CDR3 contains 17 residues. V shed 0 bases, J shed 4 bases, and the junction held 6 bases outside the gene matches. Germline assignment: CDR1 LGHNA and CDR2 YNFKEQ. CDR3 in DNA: TGTGCCAGCAGCCAAGAAGGTCTAGCGGGGGATTACAATGAGCAGTTCTTC. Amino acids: CASSQEGLAGDYNEQFF.

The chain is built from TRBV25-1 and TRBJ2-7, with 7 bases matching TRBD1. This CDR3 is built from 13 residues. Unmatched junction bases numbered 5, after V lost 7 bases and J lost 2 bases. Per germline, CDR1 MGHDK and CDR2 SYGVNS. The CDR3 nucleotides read TGTGCCAGCATCACAGGGGTCCCCTACGAGCAGTACTTC. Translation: CASITGVPYEQYF.

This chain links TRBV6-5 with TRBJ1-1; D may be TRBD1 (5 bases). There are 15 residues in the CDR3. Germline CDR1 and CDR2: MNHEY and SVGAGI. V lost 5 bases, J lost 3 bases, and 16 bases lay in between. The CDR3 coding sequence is TGTGCCAGCAGTGTTGACAGACTTAAGGACACTGAAGCTTTCTTT. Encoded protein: CASSVDRLKDTEAFF.

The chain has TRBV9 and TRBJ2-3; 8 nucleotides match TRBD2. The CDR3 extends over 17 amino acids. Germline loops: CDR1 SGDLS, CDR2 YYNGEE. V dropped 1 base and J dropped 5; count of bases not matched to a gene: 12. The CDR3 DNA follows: TGTGCCAGCAGCGTAACCGCGGGGGCGGGGGGCCTAGATACGCAGTATTTT. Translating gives CASSVTAGAGGLDTQYF.

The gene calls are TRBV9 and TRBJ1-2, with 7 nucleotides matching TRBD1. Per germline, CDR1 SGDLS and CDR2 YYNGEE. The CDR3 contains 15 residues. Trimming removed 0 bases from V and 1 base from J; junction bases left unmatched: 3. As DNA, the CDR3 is TGTGCCAGCAGCGTAGGTCCAGGGGGTAACTATGGCTACACCTTC. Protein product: CASSVGPGGNYGYTF.

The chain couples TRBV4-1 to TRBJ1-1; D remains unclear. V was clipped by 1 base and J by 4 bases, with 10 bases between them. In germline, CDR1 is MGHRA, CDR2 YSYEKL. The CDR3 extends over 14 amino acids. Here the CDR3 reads CASSQVSYSTEAFF. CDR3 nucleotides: TGCGCCAGCAGCCAAGTGTCGTACTCCACTGAAGCTTTCTTT.

The CDR3 loop reads CASRQYNEKLFF. CDR3 bases: TGTGCCAGCAGACAGTATAATGAAAAACTGTTTTTT. This rearrangement joins TRBV2 to TRBJ1-4; D is undetermined. V was cut by 6 bases and J by 4 bases, with 6 bases left in between. Looked up from germline, CDR1 is SNHLY and CDR2 is FYNNEI. The length of the CDR3 is 12 residues.

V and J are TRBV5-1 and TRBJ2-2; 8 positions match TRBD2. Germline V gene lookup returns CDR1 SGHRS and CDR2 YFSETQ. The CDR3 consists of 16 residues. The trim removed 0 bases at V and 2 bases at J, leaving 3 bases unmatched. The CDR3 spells CASSLAAGGNTGELFF. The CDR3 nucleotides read TGCGCCAGCAGCTTGGCGGCGGGGGGAAACACCGGGGAGCTGTTTTTT.

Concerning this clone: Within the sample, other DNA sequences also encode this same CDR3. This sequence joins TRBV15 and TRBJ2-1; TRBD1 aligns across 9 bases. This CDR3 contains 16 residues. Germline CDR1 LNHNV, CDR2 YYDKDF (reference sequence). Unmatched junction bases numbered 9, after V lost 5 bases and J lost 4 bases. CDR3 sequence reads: CATSPQAGTGYNEQFF. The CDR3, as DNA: TGTGCCACCAGCCCGCAAGCCGGGACAGGGTACAATGAGCAGTTCTTC.

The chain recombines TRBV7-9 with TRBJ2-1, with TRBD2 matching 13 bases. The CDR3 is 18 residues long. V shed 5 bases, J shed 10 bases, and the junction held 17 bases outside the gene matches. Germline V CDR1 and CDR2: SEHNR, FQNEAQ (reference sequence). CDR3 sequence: CASSTPLREAGLAGEQFF. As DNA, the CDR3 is TGTGCCAGCAGCACCCCCCTGAGAGAGGCGGGACTAGCGGGGGAGCAGTTCTTC.

CDR3: CASAEVGSYEQYF. CDR3 coding DNA: TGTGCCAGCGCTGAGGTGGGCTCCTACGAGCAGTACTTC. The chain carries TRBV19 and TRBJ2-7; D is unclear. Germline V gives CDR1 LNHDA, CDR2 SQIVND (reference sequence). This CDR3 region has 13 residues. V was pared by 9 bases and J by 0 bases, with 12 bases between.

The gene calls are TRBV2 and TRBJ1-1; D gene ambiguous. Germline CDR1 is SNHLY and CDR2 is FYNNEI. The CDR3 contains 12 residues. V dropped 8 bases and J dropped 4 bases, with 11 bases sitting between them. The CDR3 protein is CASRTEGTEAFF. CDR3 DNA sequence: TGTGCCAGCCGGACCGAGGGCACTGAAGCTTTCTTT.

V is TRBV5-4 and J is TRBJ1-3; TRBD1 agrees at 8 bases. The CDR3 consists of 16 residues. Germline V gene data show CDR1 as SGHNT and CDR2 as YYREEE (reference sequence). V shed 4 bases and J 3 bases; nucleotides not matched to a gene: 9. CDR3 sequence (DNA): TGTGCCAGCAGCGAGAGTCAGGGGGCGCTTGGAAACACCATATATTTT. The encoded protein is CASSESQGALGNTIYF.

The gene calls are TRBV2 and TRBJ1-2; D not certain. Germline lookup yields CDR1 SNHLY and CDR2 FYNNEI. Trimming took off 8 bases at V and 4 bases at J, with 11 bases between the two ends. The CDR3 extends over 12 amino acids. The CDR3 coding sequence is TGTGCCAGCGGTGGTGGTAGCTATGGCTACACCTTC. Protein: CASGGGSYGYTF.

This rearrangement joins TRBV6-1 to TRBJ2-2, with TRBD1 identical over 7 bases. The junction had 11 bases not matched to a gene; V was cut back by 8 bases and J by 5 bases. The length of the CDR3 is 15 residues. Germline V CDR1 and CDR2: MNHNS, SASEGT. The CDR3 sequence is CASVKGATGTGELFF. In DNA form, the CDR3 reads TGTGCCAGCGTTAAGGGGGCCACAGGAACCGGGGAGCTGTTTTTT.

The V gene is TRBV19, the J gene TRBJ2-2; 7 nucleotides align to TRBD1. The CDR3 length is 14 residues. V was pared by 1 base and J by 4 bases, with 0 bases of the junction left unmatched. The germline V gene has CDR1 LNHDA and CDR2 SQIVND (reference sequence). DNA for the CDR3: TGTGCCAGTAGTATAGCAGGGGGCACCGGGGAGCTGTTTTTT. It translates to CASSIAGGTGELFF.

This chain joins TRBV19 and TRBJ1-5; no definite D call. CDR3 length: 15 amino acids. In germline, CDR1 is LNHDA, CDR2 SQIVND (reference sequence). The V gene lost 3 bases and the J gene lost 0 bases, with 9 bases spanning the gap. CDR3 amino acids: CASSIEIYSNQPQHF. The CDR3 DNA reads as TGTGCCAGTAGTATCGAGATTTATAGCAATCAGCCCCAGCATTTT.

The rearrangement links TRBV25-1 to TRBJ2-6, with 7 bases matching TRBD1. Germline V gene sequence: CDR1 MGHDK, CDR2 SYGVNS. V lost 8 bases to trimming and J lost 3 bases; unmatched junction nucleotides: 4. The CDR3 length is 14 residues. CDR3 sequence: CASATGVGANVLTF. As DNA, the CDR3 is TGTGCCAGCGCCACAGGGGTTGGGGCCAACGTCCTGACTTTC.

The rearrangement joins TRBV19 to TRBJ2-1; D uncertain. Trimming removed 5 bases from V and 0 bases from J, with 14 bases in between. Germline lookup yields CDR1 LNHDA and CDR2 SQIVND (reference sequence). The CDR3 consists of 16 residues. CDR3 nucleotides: TGTGCCAGTAGTCCCTCCCGAATTAGCTCCTACAATGAGCAGTTCTTC. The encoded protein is CASSPSRISSYNEQFF.

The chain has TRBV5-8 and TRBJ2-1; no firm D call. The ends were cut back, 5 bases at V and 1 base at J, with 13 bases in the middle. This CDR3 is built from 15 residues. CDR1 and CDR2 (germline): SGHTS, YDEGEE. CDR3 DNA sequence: TGTGCCAGCAGTGTAACGGTAAGATCCTACAATGAGCAGTTCTTC. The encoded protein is CASSVTVRSYNEQFF.

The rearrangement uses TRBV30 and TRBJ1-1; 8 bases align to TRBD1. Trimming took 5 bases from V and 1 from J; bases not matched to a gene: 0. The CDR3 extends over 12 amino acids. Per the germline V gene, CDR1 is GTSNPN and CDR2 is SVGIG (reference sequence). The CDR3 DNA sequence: TGTGCCTGGGGGACAGGGAACACTGAAGCTTTCTTT. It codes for CAWGTGNTEAFF.

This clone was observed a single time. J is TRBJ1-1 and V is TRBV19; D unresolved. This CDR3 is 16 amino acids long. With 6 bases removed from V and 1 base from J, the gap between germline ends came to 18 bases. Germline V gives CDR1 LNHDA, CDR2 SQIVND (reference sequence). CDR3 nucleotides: TGTGCCAGTAGCCGAGTCGGAGAGGTAACGAACACTGAAGCTTTCTTT. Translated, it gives CASSRVGEVTNTEAFF.

CDR3 nucleotide sequence: TGTGCCAGCAGCTTGGAGGGACTAGCGGGGGGGCGTGATACGCAGTATTTT. It is translated as CASSLEGLAGGRDTQYF. This sequence joins TRBV5-4 and TRBJ2-3, with 16 nucleotides matching TRBD2. Germline V CDR1 and CDR2: SGHNT, YYREEE (reference sequence). Trimming removed 0 bases from V and 6 bases from J; junction bases left unmatched: 4. This CDR3 contains 17 residues.

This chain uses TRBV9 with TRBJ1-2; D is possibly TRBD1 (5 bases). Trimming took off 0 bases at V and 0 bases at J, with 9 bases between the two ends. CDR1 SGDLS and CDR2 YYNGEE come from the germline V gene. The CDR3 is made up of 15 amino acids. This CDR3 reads CASSVEAGSNYGYTF. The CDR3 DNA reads TGTGCCAGCAGCGTAGAGGCAGGGTCTAACTATGGCTACACCTTC.